This section outlines one T cell receptor beta chain sequence together with its context. Its antigen is still unknown. This entry comes from a study of CD8+CD57+ T cells in acquired aplastic anemia. For CDR3 and TCR beta VDJ profiling, genomic DNA was the template used. TCRdb independently ran MiXCR on the reads; one entry per CDR3 protein. The sample consists of more than 250,000 distinct CDR3 sequences, 56% of them appearing once. Study results and caveats: Patients showed no significant difference from controls in CD8+ Simpson's diversity. Approximately 28 CD8+ CDR3 sequences were shared between patients and controls.

The CDR3 spans 13 residues. Per germline, CDR1 SGHRS and CDR2 YFSETQ. The ends lost 2 bases at V and 9 bases at J; junction bases unmatched: 4. The clonotype comes from a human donor with severe aplastic anemia or a healthy control (not recorded which). The rearrangement links TRBV5-1 to TRBJ2-1; 8 nucleotides match TRBD1. The sample taken for sequencing was sorted CD4+, CD8+, or CD8+CD57+ T cells (not recorded which) from PBMCs. The CDR3 region has the DNA TGCGCCAGCAGCTTCCGGGACAGGAGTGAGCAGTTCTTC. It yields the protein CASSFRDRSEQFF.